Each of the 14 T cell receptor beta chains below was sequenced from the same sample in a study of blood T cell repertoires in COVID-19. The assay was immunoSEQ multiplex PCR, and TCRdb's table has in-frame clones only and misses some. The data hold about 88,000 clones, with less than 75% observed a single time. The source material was peripheral blood. The source is a woman aged 55-70 years in a cohort sampled during active or convalescent COVID-19.

The gene calls are TRBV7-3 and TRBJ2-7; 9 bases are a match to TRBD1. Germline-derived CDR1 and CDR2 are SGHTA and FQGTGA. The V and J ends lost 6 bases and 5 bases, in that order; junction bases with no gene match: 8. The CDR3 covers 14 residues. CDR3 nucleotides: TGTGCCAGCAGTCATACAGGGGGCCGGGACGAGCAGTACTTC. Translation gives CASSHTGGRDEQYF.

CDR3 sequence reads: CASSFLAGSGTDTQYF. For the CDR3, the DNA is TGTGCCAGCAGCTTCCTAGCGGGGTCGGGGACAGATACGCAGTATTTT. This chain joins TRBV7-2 and TRBJ2-3, with TRBD2 matching 9 bases. In germline, CDR1 is SGHTA, CDR2 FQGNSA. This CDR3 is built from 16 residues. The V segment lost 3 bases and the J segment 3 bases; nucleotides outside the gene matches: 7.

A single count supports this clone. CDR3: CASSYSDSPLHF. The CDR3 coding sequence is TGTGCCAGCAGTTACTCCGATTCACCCCTCCACTTT. The chain couples TRBV6-5 to TRBJ1-6; D not resolved. CDR1 and CDR2 (germline): MNHEY, SVGAGI. This CDR3 has 12 residues. Trimming stripped 0 bases from V and 8 bases from J, with 2 bases between.

The CDR3 spells CASSLGWTGGDGYTF. The CDR3 DNA follows: TGTGCCAGCAGCTTAGGCTGGACAGGGGGCGATGGCTACACCTTC. V and J are TRBV7-9 and TRBJ1-2, with 11 bases aligning to TRBD1. Losses at the gene ends were 1 base for V and 6 bases for J; bases not matched to a gene: 4. CDR1 and CDR2 (germline): SEHNR, FQNEAQ (reference sequence). This CDR3 comprises 15 residues.

The chain employs TRBV6-6 and TRBJ1-5; 12 bases map to TRBD1. CDR1 and CDR2 (germline): MNHNY, SVGAGI (reference sequence). The CDR3 runs to 15 residues. V gave up 3 bases and J gave up 6 bases; unmatched junction bases: 3. CDR3 sequence: CASSYGDRGLQPQHF. CDR3 DNA: TGTGCCAGCAGTTATGGGGACAGGGGGCTTCAGCCCCAGCATTTT.

The CDR3 loop is CASSFQGVKGYGYTF. For the CDR3, the DNA is TGTGCCAGCAGCTTCCAGGGGGTGAAGGGCTATGGCTACACCTTC. This sequence joins TRBV5-6 and TRBJ1-2, with 7 bases fitting TRBD1. CDR3 size: 15 residues. Trimming at V came to 2 bases and at J to 4 bases, leaving 8 bases not matched to a gene. Germline V gene lookup returns CDR1 SGHDT and CDR2 YYEEEE.

The genes are TRBV5-1 and TRBJ1-1, with 8 bases matching TRBD1. This CDR3 has 15 amino acids. Germline CDR1 SGHRS, CDR2 YFSETQ. The V and J ends lost 0 bases and 4 bases, in that order; junction bases with no gene match: 5. DNA of the CDR3: TGCGCCAGCAGCTTGGTAACAGGGGGGAGCACTGAAGCTTTCTTT. Encoded protein: CASSLVTGGSTEAFF.

There are a few counts of this clone. The genes are TRBV15 and TRBJ2-1; no clear D gene. Germline V gives CDR1 LNHNV, CDR2 YYDKDF (reference sequence). V lost 0 bases and J lost 5, with 11 bases in between. CDR3 length: 15 residues. The CDR3 spells CATSRDWQAHNEQFF. CDR3 nucleotide sequence: TGTGCCACCAGCAGAGATTGGCAGGCCCACAATGAGCAGTTCTTC.

This clone has more than one count but fewer than ten. The V and J genes are TRBV27 and TRBJ2-1, with D perhaps assigned TRBD1 or TRBD2 (9 bases each). Germline CDR1 reads MNHEY; CDR2 reads SMNVEV (reference sequence). Trimming took 2 bases from V and 0 from J, leaving 26 bases between them. CDR3 size: 21 residues. The CDR3 DNA reads TGTGCCAGCAGTTTAGTAGGGACAGGGCTGATGCGGGGGGGCTCCTACAATGAGCAGTTCTTC. Residues: CASSLVGTGLMRGGSYNEQFF.

In regard to this clone: The sample has other DNA sequences that encode this CDR3 too. The DNA of the CDR3 is TGTGCCAGCAGCCGACAGGGGTATGGCTACACCTTC. It translates to CASSRQGYGYTF. V and J are TRBV6-5 and TRBJ1-2; TRBD1 matches at 8 bases. CDR3 length equals 12 residues. V gave up 6 bases and J gave up 5 bases; unmatched junction bases: 2. Germline values: CDR1 MNHEY, CDR2 SVGAGI.

The J gene is TRBJ2-5, the V gene TRBV7-3, with TRBD1 identical over 9 bases. The CDR3 is made up of 14 amino acids. The J segment lost 8 bases and the V segment lost 6 bases, leaving 10 bases of the junction unmatched. Germline CDR1 and CDR2: SGHTA and FQGTGA. The CDR3: CASSRGQGSSTQYF. The CDR3 nucleotides read TGTGCCAGCAGTCGTGGACAGGGGTCAAGTACCCAGTACTTC.

The rearrangement uses TRBV2 and TRBJ2-4; 7 nucleotides align to TRBD1. Trimming removed 2 bases from V and 4 bases from J; junction bases left unmatched: 5. The CDR3 is made up of 15 amino acids. Germline CDR1 and CDR2: SNHLY and FYNNEI. The CDR3 region has the DNA TGTGCCAGCAGTGAATTTGGGACAGATAAAAACATTCAGTACTTC. It codes for CASSEFGTDKNIQYF.

This clone was counted between two and nine times. The V and J genes are TRBV3-1 (or the pseudogene TRBV3-2) and TRBJ1-6; a possible D gene is TRBD1 (5 bases). CDR1 LGHDT and CDR2 YNNKEL come from the germline V gene (reference sequence). CDR3 length equals 19 residues. V was clipped by 1 base and J by 4 bases, with 20 bases between them. In DNA, the CDR3 is TGTGCCAGCAGCCAAGCTTCAGGGTCAGGAGGGGCGTATAATTCACCCCTCCACTTT. Translating gives CASSQASGSGGAYNSPLHF.

The chain combines TRBV19 with TRBJ2-2; no definite D call. Between the trimmed V and J ends, which lost 7 bases and 0 bases, there was a span of 9 bases. The CDR3 has 14 residues. Germline V lookup: CDR1 LNHDA, CDR2 SQIVND (reference sequence). The CDR3 sequence: CASKRSPNTGELFF. CDR3 DNA: TGTGCCAGTAAAAGAAGCCCGAACACCGGGGAGCTGTTTTTT.